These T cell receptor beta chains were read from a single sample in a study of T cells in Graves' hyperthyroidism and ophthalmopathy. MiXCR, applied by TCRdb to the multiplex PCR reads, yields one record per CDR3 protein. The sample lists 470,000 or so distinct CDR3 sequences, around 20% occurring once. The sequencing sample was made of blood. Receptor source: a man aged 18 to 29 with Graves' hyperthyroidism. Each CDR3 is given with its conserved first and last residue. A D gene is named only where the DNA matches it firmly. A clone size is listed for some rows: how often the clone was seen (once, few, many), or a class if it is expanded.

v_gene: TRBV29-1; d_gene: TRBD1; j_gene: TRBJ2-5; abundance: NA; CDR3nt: TGCAGCGTTGCCGGGACAGGGGCGCCGGAGACCCAGTACTTC; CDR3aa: CSVAGTGAPETQYF
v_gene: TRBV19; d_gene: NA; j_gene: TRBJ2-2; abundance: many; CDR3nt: TGTGCCAGTAGTACCAGACAGAAACTGAACACCGGGGAGCTGTTTTTT; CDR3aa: CASSTRQKLNTGELFF
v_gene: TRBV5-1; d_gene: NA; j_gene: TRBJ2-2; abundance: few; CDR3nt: TGCGCCAGCAGGGACAGCGCGAACACCGGGGAGCTGTTTTTT; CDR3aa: CASRDSANTGELFF
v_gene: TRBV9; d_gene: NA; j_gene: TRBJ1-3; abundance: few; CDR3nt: TGTGCCAGCAGCGGGATTGGAAACACCATATATTTT; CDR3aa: CASSGIGNTIYF
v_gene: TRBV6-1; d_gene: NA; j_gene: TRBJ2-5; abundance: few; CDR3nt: TGTGCCAGCAGTGAACCGATTCGTGCGAGCCAAGAGACCCAGTACTTC; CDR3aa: CASSEPIRASQETQYF
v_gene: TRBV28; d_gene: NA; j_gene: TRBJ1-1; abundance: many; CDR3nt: TGTGCCAGCAGTTTTGCCACGATGAACACTGAAGCTTTCTTT; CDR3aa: CASSFATMNTEAFF
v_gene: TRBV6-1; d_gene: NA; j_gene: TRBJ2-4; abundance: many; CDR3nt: TGTGCCAGCAGCCCACTAGGGGTAGCCAAAAACATTCAGTACTTC; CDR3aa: CASSPLGVAKNIQYF
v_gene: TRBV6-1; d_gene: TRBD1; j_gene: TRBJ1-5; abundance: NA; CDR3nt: TGTGCCAGCAGCGGAGACGGGACAGGGTATCAGCCCCAGCATTTT; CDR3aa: CASSGDGTGYQPQHF
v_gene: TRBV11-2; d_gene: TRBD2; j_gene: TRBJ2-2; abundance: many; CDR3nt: TGTGCCAGCAGCTCCGCGGGAGGATTGAACACCGGGGAGCTGTTTTTT; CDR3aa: CASSSAGGLNTGELFF
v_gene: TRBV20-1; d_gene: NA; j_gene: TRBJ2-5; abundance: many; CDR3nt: TGCAGTGCTGCGGTGGTAGGGAGACCTCAAGAGACCCAGTACTTC; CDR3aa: CSAAVVGRPQETQYF
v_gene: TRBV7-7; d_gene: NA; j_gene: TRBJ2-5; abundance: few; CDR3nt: TGTGCTAGCAGCTTGGAAGGGGGGACCCAGTACTTC; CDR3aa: CASSLEGGTQYF
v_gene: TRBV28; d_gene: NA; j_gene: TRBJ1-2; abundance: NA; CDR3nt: TGTGCCAGCAGTTGGCACACGGAGGCCTATGGCTACACCTTC; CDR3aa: CASSWHTEAYGYTF
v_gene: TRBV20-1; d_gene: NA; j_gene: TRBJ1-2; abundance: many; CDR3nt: TGCAGTGCTAGAGATCAAAGGACCTATGGCTACACCTTC; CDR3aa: CSARDQRTYGYTF
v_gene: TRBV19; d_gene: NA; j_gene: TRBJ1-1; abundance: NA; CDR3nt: TGTGCCAGTGCTGACTATCGGAACACTGAAGCTTTCTTT; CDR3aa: CASADYRNTEAFF
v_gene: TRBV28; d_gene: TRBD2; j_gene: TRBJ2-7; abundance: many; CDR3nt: TGTGCCACCCGGGTCCCTGCGGGGGGACACTACGAGCAGTACTTC; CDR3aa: CATRVPAGGHYEQYF
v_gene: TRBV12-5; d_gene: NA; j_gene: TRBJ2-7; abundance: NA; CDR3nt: TGTGCTAGTGGTAACCCTTGGACAGTGGGGTACGAGCAGTACTTC; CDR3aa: CASGNPWTVGYEQYF